This T cell receptor beta chain was sequenced during a study of TIL therapy for anti-PD-1-resistant metastatic lung cancer. Sequencing used immunoSEQ v3. TCRdb's copy holds only in-frame clones and misses some; the assay was immunoSEQ multiplex PCR. The sample consists of approximately 9,400 clones, 55% to 70% of them appearing once. Time point indicated: pre-treatment sample, taken before nivolumab and TIL therapy. Pleural nodules or supraclavicular lymph nodes made up most of the excised metastases sampled. CDR3 length: 14 amino acids. Germline trimming cut 2 bases from V and 5 bases from J; bases unmatched to any gene: 6. CDR1 is SGHRS, CDR2 YFSETQ, per germline. This clone was counted a few times.

The sample consisted of tumor tissue, taken at baseline. The V call is TRBV5-1, the J call TRBJ2-7, with TRBD1 matching 8 bases. The TCR comes from a person aged 25 to 85 with non-small cell lung cancer. CDR3 nucleotides: TGCGCCAGCAGCTTCGAGACAGGGGTAAACGAGCAGTACTTC. Its translation is CASSFETGVNEQYF.